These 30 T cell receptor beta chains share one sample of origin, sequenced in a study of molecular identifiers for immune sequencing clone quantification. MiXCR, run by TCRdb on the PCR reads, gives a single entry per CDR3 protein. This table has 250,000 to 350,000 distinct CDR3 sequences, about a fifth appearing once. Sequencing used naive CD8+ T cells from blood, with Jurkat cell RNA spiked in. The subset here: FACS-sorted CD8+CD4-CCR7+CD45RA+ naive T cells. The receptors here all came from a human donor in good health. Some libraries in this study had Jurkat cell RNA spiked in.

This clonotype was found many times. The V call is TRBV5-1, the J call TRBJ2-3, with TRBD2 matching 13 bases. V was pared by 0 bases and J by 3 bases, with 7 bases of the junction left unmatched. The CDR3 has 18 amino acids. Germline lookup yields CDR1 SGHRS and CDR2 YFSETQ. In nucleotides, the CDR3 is TGCGCCAGCAGCTTGGAAGGGACTAGCGGGATATCGACAGATACGCAGTATTTT. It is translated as CASSLEGTSGISTDTQYF.

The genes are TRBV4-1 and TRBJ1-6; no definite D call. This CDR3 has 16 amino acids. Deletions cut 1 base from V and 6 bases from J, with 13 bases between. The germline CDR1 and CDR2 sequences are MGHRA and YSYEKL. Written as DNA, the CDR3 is TGCGCCAGCAGCCAAGTAGGTGGCTCGGGTAATTCACCCCTCCACTTT. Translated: CASSQVGGSGNSPLHF.

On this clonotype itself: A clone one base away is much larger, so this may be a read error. Here the CDR3 reads CNARSMSGYTF. DNA of the CDR3: TGCAACGCGAGGAGCATGTCCGGCTACACCTTC. V and J are TRBV29-1 and TRBJ1-2; no definite D call. Germline-derived CDR1 and CDR2 are SQVTM and ANQGSEA. The CDR3 is 11 residues long.

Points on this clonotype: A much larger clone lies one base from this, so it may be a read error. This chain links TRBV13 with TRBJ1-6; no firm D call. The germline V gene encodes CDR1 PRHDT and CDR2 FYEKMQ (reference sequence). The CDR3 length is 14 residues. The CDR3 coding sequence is TGTGCCAGCAGCTTAGAGACGGACCATTCACCCCCCCACTTT. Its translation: CASSLETDHSPPHF.

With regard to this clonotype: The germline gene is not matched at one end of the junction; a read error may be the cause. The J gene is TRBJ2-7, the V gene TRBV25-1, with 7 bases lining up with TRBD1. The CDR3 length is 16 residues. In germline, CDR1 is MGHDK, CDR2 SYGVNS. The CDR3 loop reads CASSEYKGGPTYEQNF. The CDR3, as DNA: TGTGCCAGCAGTGAATATAAAGGGGGCCCCACTTACGAGCAGAACTTC.

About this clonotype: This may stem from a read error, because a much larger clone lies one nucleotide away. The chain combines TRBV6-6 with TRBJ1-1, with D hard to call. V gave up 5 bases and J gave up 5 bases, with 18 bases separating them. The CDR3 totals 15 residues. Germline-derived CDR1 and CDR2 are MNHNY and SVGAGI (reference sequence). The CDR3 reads CASSAEQRAETEAFF. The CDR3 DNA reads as TGTGCCAGCAGTGCCGAACAGAGGGCTGAAACTGAAGCTTTCTTT.

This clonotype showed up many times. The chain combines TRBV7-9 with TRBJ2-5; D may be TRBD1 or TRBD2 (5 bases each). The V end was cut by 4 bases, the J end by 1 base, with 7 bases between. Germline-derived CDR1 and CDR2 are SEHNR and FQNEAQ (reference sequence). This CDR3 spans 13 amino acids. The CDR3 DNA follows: TGTGCCAGCAGCTCCGGGGCCCAAGAGACCCAGTACTTC. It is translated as CASSSGAQETQYF.

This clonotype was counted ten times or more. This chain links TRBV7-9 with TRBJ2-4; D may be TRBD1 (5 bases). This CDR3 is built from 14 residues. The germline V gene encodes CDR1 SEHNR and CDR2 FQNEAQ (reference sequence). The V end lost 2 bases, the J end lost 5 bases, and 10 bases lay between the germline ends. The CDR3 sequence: CASSLSGSENIQYF. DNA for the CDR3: TGTGCCAGCAGCTTATCAGGGTCCGAAAACATTCAGTACTTC.

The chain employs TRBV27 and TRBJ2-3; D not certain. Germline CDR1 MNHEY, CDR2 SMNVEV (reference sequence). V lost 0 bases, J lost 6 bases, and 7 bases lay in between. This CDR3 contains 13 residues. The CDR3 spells CASSLSGHDTQYF. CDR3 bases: TGTGCCAGCAGTTTATCAGGGCATGATACGCAGTATTTT.

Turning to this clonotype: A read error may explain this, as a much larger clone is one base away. The CDR3 sequence: CASSHRWSGANVLTF. The CDR3 bases are TGTGCCAGCAGCCACAGGTGGTCTGGGGCCAACGTCCTGACTTTC. The chain joins TRBV2 to TRBJ2-6; D possibly corresponds to TRBD1 (5 bases). The V end lost 6 bases, the J end lost 1 base, and 10 bases lay between the germline ends. Germline loops: CDR1 SNHLY, CDR2 FYNNEI. The CDR3 has 15 amino acids.

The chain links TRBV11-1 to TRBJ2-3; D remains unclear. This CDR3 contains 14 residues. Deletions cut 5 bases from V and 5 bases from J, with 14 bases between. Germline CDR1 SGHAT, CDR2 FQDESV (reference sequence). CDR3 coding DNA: TGTGCCAGCAGCCAGGATGGGCTGGGAGATACGCAGTATTTT. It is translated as CASSQDGLGDTQYF. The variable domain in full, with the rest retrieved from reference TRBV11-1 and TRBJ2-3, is EAEVAQSPRYKITEKSQAVAFWCDPISGHATLYWYRQILGQGPELLVQFQDESVVDDSQLPKDRFSAERLKGVDSTLKIQPAELGDSAMYLCASSQDGLGDTQYFGPGTRLTVL.

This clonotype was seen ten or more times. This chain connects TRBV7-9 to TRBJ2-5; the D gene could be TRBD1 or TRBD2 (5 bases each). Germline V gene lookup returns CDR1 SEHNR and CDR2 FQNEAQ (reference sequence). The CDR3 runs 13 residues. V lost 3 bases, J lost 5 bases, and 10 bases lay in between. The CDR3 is CASSFSGDETQYF. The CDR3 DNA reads TGTGCCAGCAGCTTTTCCGGGGACGAGACCCAGTACTTC.

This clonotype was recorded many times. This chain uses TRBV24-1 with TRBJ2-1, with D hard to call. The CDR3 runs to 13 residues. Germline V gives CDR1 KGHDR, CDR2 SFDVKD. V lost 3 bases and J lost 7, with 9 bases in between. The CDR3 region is CATSDDLWNEQFF. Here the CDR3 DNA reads TGTGCCACCAGTGATGACCTTTGGAATGAGCAGTTCTTC.

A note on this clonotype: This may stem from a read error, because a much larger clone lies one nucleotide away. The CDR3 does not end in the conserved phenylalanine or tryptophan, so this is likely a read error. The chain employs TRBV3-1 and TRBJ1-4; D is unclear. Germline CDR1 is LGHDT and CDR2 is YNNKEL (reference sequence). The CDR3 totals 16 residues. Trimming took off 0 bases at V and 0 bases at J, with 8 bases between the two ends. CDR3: CASSQDLWSTNEKLFL. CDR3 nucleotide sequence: TGTGCCAGCAGCCAAGATCTCTGGTCAACTAATGAAAAACTGTTTCTT.

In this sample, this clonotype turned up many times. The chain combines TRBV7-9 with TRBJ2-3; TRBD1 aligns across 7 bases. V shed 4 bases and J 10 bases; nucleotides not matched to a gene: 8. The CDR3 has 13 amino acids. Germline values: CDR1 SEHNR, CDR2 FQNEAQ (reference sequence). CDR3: CASSSRQGNPQYF. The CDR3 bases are TGTGCCAGCAGCTCCCGACAGGGCAATCCGCAGTATTTT.

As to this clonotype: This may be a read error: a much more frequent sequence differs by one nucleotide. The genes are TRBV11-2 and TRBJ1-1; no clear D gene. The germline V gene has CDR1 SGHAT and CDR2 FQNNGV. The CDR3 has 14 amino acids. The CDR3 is CAGSFFYSNTEAFF. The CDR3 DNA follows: TGTGCCGGCAGCTTCTTTTATTCGAACACTGAAGCTTTCTTT.

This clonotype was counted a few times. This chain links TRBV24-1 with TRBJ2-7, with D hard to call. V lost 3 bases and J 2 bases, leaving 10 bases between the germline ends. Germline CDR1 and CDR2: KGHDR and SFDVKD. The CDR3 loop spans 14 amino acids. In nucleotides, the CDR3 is TGTGCCACCAGTGATGCGGCCATTCCCTACGAGCAGTACTTC. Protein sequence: CATSDAAIPYEQYF.

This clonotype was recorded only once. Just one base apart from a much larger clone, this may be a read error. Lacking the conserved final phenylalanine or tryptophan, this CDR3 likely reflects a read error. This chain's CDR3 is CASSSPWLGQGWNEQFI. The CDR3 DNA follows: TGTGCCAGCAGTTCCCCATGGCTAGGACAGGGGTGGAATGAGCAGTTCATC. This rearrangement joins TRBV12-3 or TRBV12-4 to TRBJ2-1; TRBD1 matches at 9 bases. The CDR3 extends over 17 amino acids. J lost 7 bases, V lost 4 bases, and 14 bases had no gene match.

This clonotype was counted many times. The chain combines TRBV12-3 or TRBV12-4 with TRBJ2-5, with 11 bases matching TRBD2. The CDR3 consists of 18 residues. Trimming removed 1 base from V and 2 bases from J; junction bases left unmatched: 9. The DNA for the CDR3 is TGTGCCAGCAGTTTAGAGAACTTCCTAGCGGGGGGACAAGAGACCCAGTACTTC. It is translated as CASSLENFLAGGQETQYF.

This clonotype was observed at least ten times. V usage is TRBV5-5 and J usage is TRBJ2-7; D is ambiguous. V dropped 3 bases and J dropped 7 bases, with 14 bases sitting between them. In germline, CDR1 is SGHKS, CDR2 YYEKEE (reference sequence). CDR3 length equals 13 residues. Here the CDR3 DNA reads TGTGCCAGCAGCTCGCCTTGGGATGGGGAGCAGTACTTC. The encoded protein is CASSSPWDGEQYF.

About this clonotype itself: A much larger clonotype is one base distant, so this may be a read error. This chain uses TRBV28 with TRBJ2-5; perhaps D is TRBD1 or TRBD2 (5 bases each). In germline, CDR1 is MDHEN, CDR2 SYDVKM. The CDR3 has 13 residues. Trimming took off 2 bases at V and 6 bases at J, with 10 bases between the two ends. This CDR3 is CASSLEGQKTQYF. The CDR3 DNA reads TGTGCCAGCAGTTTAGAGGGGCAAAAGACCCAGTACTTC. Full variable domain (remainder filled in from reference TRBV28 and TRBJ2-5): DVKVTQSSRYLVKRTGEKVFLECVQDMDHENMFWYRQDPGLGLRLIYFSYDVKMKEKGDIPEGYSVSREKKERFSLILESASTNQTSMYLCASSLEGQKTQYFGPGTRLLVL.

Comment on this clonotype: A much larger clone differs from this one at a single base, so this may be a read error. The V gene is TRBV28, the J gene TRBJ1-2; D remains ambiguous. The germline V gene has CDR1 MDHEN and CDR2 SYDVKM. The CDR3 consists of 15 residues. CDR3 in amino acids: CVSSARLFQNYGYTF. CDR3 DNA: TGTGTCAGCAGTGCAAGACTCTTCCAAAACTATGGCTACACCTTC.

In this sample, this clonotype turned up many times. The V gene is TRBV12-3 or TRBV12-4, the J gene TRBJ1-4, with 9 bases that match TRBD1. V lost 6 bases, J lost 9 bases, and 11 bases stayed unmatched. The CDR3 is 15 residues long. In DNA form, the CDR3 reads TGTGCCAGCAGCCCGAGGGGGACAGGGTCCCAAAAACTGTTTTTT. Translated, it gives CASSPRGTGSQKLFF.

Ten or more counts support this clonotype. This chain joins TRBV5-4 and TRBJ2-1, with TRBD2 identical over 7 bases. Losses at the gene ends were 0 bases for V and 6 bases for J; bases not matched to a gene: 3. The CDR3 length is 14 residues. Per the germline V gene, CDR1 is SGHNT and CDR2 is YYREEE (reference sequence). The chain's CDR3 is CASSLALAGNEQFF. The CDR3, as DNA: TGTGCCAGCAGCTTGGCCTTAGCGGGCAATGAGCAGTTCTTC.

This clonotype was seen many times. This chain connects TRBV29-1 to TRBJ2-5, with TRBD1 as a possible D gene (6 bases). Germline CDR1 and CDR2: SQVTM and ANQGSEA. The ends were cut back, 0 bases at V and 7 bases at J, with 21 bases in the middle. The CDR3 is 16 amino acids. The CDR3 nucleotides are TGCAGCGTTGAAGATATTCTGACAGGTTCGGTCGTGACCCAGTACTTC. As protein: CSVEDILTGSVVTQYF.

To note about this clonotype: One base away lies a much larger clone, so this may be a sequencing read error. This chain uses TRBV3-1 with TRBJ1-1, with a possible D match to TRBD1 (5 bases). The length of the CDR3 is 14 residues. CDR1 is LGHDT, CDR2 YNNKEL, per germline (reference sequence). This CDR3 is CASGHGAMNTEAFF. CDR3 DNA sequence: TGTGCCAGCGGCCATGGGGCCATGAACACTGAAGCTTTCTTT.

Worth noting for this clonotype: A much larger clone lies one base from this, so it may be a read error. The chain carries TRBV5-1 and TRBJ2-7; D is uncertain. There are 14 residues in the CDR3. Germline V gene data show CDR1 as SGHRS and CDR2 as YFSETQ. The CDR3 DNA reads TGCGCCGGCAGCTTGCCTCAGGAGAACTACGAGCAGTACTTC. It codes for CAGSLPQENYEQYF. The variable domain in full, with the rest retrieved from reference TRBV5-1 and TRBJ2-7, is KAGVTQTPRYLIKTRGQQVTLSCSPISGHRSVSWYQQTPGQGLQFLFEYFSETQRNKGNFPGRFSGRQFSNSRSEMNVSTLELGDSALYLCAGSLPQENYEQYFGPGTRLTVT.

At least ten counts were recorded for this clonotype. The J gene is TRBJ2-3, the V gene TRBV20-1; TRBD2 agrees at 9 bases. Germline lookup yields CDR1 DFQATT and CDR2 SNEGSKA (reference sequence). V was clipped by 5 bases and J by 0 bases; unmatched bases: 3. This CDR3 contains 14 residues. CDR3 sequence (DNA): TGCAGTGCTTGGACTAGCGAGAGCACAGATACGCAGTATTTT. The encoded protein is CSAWTSESTDTQYF.

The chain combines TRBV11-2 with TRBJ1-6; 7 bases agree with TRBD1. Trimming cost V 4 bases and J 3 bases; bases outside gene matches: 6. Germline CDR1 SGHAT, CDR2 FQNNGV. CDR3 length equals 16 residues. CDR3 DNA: TGTGCCAGCAGCTCCTCGGACAGGATCTATAATTCACCCCTCCACTTT. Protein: CASSSSDRIYNSPLHF.

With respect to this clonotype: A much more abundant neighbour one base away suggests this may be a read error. The CDR3 loop is CTSSVAGGTDTQYF. The DNA for the CDR3 is TGTACCAGCAGCGTAGCGGGAGGCACAGATACGCAGTATTTT. The chain has TRBV9 and TRBJ2-3, with 9 bases matching TRBD2. This CDR3 region has 14 residues. Germline CDR1 and CDR2: SGDLS and YYNGEE. The variable domain in full, completed from reference TRBV9 and TRBJ2-3, reads DSGVTQTPKHLITATGQRVTLRCSPRSGDLSVYWYQQSLDQGLQFLIQYYNGEERAKGNILERFSAQQFPDLHSELNLSSLELGDSALYFCTSSVAGGTDTQYFGPGTRLTVL.